Sequencing of this T cell receptor (beta chain) was carried out in a study of identifying expanded T cells in peripheral blood. Per germline, CDR1 SGHRS and CDR2 YFSETQ. After removal of 3 bases from V and 1 base from J, the junction contained 4 bases not matched to a gene. This CDR3 spans 15 amino acids. TCRdb's copy holds only in-frame clones and misses some; the assay was immunoSEQ multiplex PCR. The sample lists around 78,000 clones; approximately 85% were seen once. The clonotype originates from a person aged 18-69 years in good health. The J gene is TRBJ2-3, the V gene TRBV5-1; the match to TRBD2 covers 8 bases. The specimen sequenced was blood. The CDR3, as DNA: TGCGCCAGCAGCTACAGCGGGAGTCGCACAGATACGCAGTATTTT. This encodes CASSYSGSRTDTQYF. Based on the CDR3 plus reference TRBV5-1 and TRBJ2-3, the full variable domain is KAGVTQTPRYLIKTRGQQVTLSCSPISGHRSVSWYQQTPGQGLQFLFEYFSETQRNKGNFPGRFSGRQFSNSRSEMNVSTLELGDSALYLCASSYSGSRTDTQYFGPGTRLTVL.